A selection of T cell receptor beta chains follows, all from one sample in a study of shared clonotypes between healthy human individuals. Sequencing was performed with immunoSEQ multiplex PCR; in TCRdb, only in-frame clones are kept and a portion is missing. The sample lists roughly 490,000 clones; 76% were seen once. The sample taken for sequencing was PBMCs. These receptors came from a woman aged 40-49 years in good health. Some clones in this sample may be carry-over from other donors' samples. The CDR3 runs from the conserved cysteine through the conserved F or W. The D gene is left open where the match is weak. Clone size is shown for a subset of rows, as once, few, many or a class of expanded clone.

J gene,clone size,D gene,V gene,CDR3 length,CDR3 DNA,CDR3 protein
TRBJ2-7,NA,NA,TRBV6-6,14,TGTGCCAGCAGTTACCGCGGCGGGGCTAACGAGCAGTACTTC,CASSYRGGANEQYF
TRBJ2-5,once,NA,TRBV10-3,12,TGTGCCAGCTCCGGGAGCAAGGAGACCCAGTACTTC,CASSGSKETQYF
TRBJ1-2,few,NA,TRBV7-3,13,TGTGCCAGCAGCTTATCCGGAGGGTATGGCTACACCTTC,CASSLSGGYGYTF
TRBJ2-3,NA,NA,TRBV11-2,15,TGTGCCAGCAGCCCAAGGGGCGGCGCGCAGGATACGCAGTATTTT,CASSPRGGAQDTQYF
TRBJ2-7,NA,NA,TRBV18,14,TGTGCCAGCTCACCGACAGTGGTGATGGACGAGCAGTACTTC,CASSPTVVMDEQYF
TRBJ1-1,NA,NA,TRBV2,13,TGTGCCAGCAGGTTCCAGCACAACACTGAAGCTTTCTTT,CASRFQHNTEAFF
TRBJ1-3,NA,NA,TRBV5-4,16,TGTGCCAGCAGCTTGGCAGGTTCAAGATCTGGAAACACCATATATTTT,CASSLAGSRSGNTIYF
TRBJ2-7,NA,NA,TRBV5-4,16,TGTGCCAGCAGCCCCTCGCCTACAAACCTAGCCTACGAGCAGTACTTC,CASSPSPTNLAYEQYF
TRBJ2-7,NA,TRBD1,TRBV30,16,TGTGCCTGGAGTGCCCAACCGGGACAGGGCTCCTACGAGCAGTACTTC,CAWSAQPGQGSYEQYF
TRBJ2-7,NA,TRBD1,TRBV28,16,TGTGCCAGCAGTTTATTTCCGGGACAGGGATACCACGAGCAGTACTTC,CASSLFPGQGYHEQYF
TRBJ2-2,NA,TRBD2,TRBV7-9,19,TGTGCCAGCAGCTTAGTCACTAGCGGGAGAGCGGCGAACACCGGGGAGCTGTTTTTT,CASSLVTSGRAANTGELFF
TRBJ2-1,NA,NA,TRBV27,15,TGTGCCAGCAGCTTAGTTCCAGAGGCCTACAATGAGCAGTTCTTC,CASSLVPEAYNEQFF
TRBJ2-5,NA,NA,TRBV20-1,11,TGCAGTGCTAGGGGTGCGAAGACCCAGTACTTC,CSARGAKTQYF
TRBJ2-5,NA,TRBD2,TRBV4-1,16,TGCGCCAGCAGCCAAGTAGCGGGGGAGTACCAAGAGACCCAGTACTTC,CASSQVAGEYQETQYF
TRBJ2-2,NA,NA,TRBV7-3,16,TGTGCCAGCAGCTTTACGGCGGGGTACAACACCGGGGAGCTGTTTTTT,CASSFTAGYNTGELFF
TRBJ1-2,NA,TRBD1,TRBV28,16,TGTGCCAGCAGTTTATTACAGGGGGCCCTTATCTATGGCTACACCTTC,CASSLLQGALIYGYTF
TRBJ2-7,NA,NA,TRBV10-2,12,TGCGCCAGCAGTGCCTCCTCCTACGAGCAGTACTTC,CASSASSYEQYF
TRBJ2-1,few,TRBD2,TRBV5-1,15,TGCGCCAGCGCCTACGTACTAGCGGCCTCCAATGAGCAGTTCTTC,CASAYVLAASNEQFF
TRBJ2-7,NA,TRBD1,TRBV10-2,14,TGCGCCAGCAGCCCCGGGACAGGGGTAAACGAGCAGTACTTC,CASSPGTGVNEQYF
TRBJ1-1,NA,NA,TRBV27,14,TGTGCCAGCAGTTTAGTGGCCATGAACACTGAAGCTTTCTTT,CASSLVAMNTEAFF
TRBJ2-1,NA,NA,TRBV7-2,15,TGTGCCAGCAGCTTAGGACCCGGGACTCCCCGTGGAGGGCTCTTC,CASSLGPGTPRGGLF
TRBJ1-5,NA,NA,TRBV7-8,12,TGTGCCAGCAGCCCACCCAATCAGCCCCAGCATTTT,CASSPPNQPQHF
TRBJ1-1,once,NA,TRBV27,14,TGTGCCAGCAGTTTATCGATAGAAAACACTGAAGCTTTCTTT,CASSLSIENTEAFF
TRBJ2-6,NA,TRBD1,TRBV7-9,17,TGTGCCAGCAGCTTAGAAGGGACAGGGGACGGGGCCAACGTCCTGACTTTC,CASSLEGTGDGANVLTF
TRBJ2-3,once,NA,TRBV6-1,12,TGTGCCAGCACAACAGAGGCAGATACGCAGTATTTT,CASTTEADTQYF
TRBJ1-5,NA,NA,TRBV7-8,15,TGTGCCAGCAGAGTCGACAGGTCCAGCAATCAGCCCCAGCATTTT,CASRVDRSSNQPQHF
TRBJ1-2,NA,TRBD1,TRBV29-1,12,TGCAGCACCGGACAGGGGGCGGGAGGCTACACCTTC,CSTGQGAGGYTF
TRBJ2-7,NA,TRBD2,TRBV10-3,13,TGTGCCATCAGTGAGTCGGGGAGGGACGAGCAGTACTTC,CAISESGRDEQYF
TRBJ2-2,NA,TRBD2,TRBV7-8,17,TGTGCCAGCAGCTTAGGGGCCTCGGGACTAGCGTCCGGGGAGCTGTTTTTT,CASSLGASGLASGELFF
TRBJ2-7,NA,NA,TRBV6-6,16,TGTGCCAGCAGTTACCCCACCTCAGCGGGTAACTACGAGCAGTACTTC,CASSYPTSAGNYEQYF
TRBJ1-6,NA,NA,TRBV25-1,16,TGTGCCAGCAGTTCCGACAGGCTAAACTATAATTCACCCCTCCACTTT,CASSSDRLNYNSPLHF
TRBJ1-5,NA,NA,TRBV11-2,15,TGTGCCAGCAGCTTAGATTTCGGGAGAAATCAGCCCCAGCATTTT,CASSLDFGRNQPQHF
TRBJ1-6,few,NA,TRBV30,13,TGTGCCTGGAGATCGGGGGATAATTCACCCCTCCACTTT,CAWRSGDNSPLHF
TRBJ2-1,NA,TRBD2,TRBV6-5,14,TGTGCCAGCAGTTACTTAGCGGGAGAGGGTGAGCAGTTCTTC,CASSYLAGEGEQFF
TRBJ1-1,NA,NA,TRBV10-3,13,TGTGCCGCATCGGCCCAAACGAACACTGAAGCTTTCTTT,CAASAQTNTEAFF
TRBJ2-7,NA,TRBD1,TRBV4-2,20,TGTGCCAGCAGCCAAGATACGGGGGACAGGGGGGAAGGGGATCCCTACGAGCAGTACTTC,CASSQDTGDRGEGDPYEQYF
TRBJ1-3,NA,NA,TRBV4-2,15,TGTGCCAGCAGCCAAGACGAGGGCTCGGGAAACACCATATATTTT,CASSQDEGSGNTIYF
TRBJ1-1,NA,TRBD1,TRBV6-1,15,TGTGCCAGCAGCACAGGGGGCTGGGTGAACACTGAAGCTTTCTTT,CASSTGGWVNTEAFF
TRBJ2-7,NA,NA,TRBV5-1,14,TGCGCCAGCAGAAACGGGGCAAGCTCCTACGAGCAGTACTTC,CASRNGASSYEQYF
TRBJ2-7,NA,TRBD2,TRBV5-6,15,TGTGCCAGCAGCCTCGGACTAGCGGGAGGTCGCGAGCAGTACTTC,CASSLGLAGGREQYF
TRBJ2-2,NA,TRBD2,TRBV10-1,14,TGCGCCACCAGAGCTAGCGGGGACACCGGGGAGCTGTTTTTT,CATRASGDTGELFF
TRBJ2-7,NA,TRBD1,TRBV29-1,13,TGCAGCGTTGGGGGACAGGGGACCTACGAGCAGTACTTC,CSVGGQGTYEQYF
TRBJ2-3,few,TRBD2,TRBV11-1,16,TGTGCCAGCAGCTCTCTAGCGGGGTCTAGCACAGATACGCAGTATTTT,CASSSLAGSSTDTQYF